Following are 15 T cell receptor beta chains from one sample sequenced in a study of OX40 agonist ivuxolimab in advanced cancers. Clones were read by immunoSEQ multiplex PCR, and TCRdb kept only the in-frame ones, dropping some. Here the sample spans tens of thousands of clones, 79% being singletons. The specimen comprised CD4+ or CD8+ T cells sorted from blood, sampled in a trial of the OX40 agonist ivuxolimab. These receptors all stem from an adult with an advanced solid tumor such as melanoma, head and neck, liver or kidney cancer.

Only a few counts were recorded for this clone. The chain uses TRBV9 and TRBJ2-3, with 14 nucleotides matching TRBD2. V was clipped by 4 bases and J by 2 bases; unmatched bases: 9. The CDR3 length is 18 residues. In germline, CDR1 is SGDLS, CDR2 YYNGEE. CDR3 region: CASSSGLAGVPDTDTQYF. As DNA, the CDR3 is TGTGCCAGCAGCTCGGGACTAGCGGGGGTTCCCGACACAGATACGCAGTATTTT.

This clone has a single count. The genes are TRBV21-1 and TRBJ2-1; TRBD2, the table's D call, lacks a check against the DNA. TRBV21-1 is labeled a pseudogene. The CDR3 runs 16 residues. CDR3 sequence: CASSKAWLASNNEQFF. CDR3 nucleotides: TGTGCCAGCAGCAAAGCTTGGCTAGCGAGCAACAATGAGCAGTTCTTC.

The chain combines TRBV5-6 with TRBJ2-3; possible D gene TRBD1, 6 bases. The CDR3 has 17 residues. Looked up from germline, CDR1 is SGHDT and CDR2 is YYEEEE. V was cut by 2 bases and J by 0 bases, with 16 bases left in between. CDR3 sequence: CASSFALTQGSTDTQYF. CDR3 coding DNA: TGTGCCAGCAGCTTCGCTCTTACACAGGGCAGCACAGATACGCAGTATTTT.

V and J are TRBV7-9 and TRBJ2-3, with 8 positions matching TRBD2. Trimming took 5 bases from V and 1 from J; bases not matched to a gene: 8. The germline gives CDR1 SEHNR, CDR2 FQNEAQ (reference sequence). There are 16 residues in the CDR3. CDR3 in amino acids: CASSPSWREGTDTQYF. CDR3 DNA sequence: TGTGCCAGCAGCCCATCGTGGCGGGAGGGCACAGATACGCAGTATTTT.

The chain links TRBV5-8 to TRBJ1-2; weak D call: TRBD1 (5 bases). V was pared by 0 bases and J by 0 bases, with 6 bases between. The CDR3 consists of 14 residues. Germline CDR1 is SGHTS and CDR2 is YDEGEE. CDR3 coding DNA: TGTGCCAGCAGCTTGGAGGGGACTAACTATGGCTACACCTTC. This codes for CASSLEGTNYGYTF. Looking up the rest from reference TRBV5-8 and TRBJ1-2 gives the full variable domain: EAGVTQSPTHLIKTRGQQATLRCSPISGHTSVYWYQQALGLGLQFLLWYDEGEERNRGNFPPRFSGRQFPNYSSELNVNALELEDSALYLCASSLEGTNYGYTFGSGTRLTVV.

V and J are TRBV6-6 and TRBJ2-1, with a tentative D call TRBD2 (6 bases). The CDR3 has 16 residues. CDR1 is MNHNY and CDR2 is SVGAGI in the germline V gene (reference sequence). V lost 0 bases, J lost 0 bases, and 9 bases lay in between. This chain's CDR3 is CASSYSREISYNEQFF. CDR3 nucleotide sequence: TGTGCCAGCAGTTACTCCCGGGAGATCTCCTACAATGAGCAGTTCTTC.

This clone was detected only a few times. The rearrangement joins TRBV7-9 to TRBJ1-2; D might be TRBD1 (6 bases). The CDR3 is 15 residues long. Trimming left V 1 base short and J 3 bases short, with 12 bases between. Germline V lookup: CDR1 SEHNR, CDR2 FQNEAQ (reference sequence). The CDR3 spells CASSLGQASYYGYTF. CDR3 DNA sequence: TGTGCCAGCAGCTTAGGACAGGCAAGCTACTATGGCTACACCTTC.

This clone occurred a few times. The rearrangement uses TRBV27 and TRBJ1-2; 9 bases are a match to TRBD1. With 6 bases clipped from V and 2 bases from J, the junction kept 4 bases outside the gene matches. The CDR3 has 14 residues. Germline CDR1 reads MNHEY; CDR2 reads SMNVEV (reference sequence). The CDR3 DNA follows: TGTGCCAGCAGCGCCGGGACAGGGAACTATGGCTACACCTTC. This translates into CASSAGTGNYGYTF.

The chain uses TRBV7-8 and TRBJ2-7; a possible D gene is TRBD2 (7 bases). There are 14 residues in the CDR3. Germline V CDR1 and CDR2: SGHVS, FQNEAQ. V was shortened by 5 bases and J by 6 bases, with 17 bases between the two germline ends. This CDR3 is CASSGRGRGGEQYF. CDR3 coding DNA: TGTGCCAGCAGCGGCCGAGGGAGGGGGGGCGAGCAGTACTTC.

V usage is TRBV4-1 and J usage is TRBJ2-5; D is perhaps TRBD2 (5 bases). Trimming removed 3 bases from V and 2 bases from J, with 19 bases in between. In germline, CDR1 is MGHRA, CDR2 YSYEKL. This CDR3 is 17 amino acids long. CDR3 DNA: TGCGCCAGCAGCCAGGACCTCATGTTAGGGAGACAAGAGACCCAGTACTTC. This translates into CASSQDLMLGRQETQYF.

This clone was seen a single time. CDR3 bases: TGTGCCAGCAGTCAAGACAGGCTCACTGAAGCTTTCTTT. Its translation is CASSQDRLTEAFF. This chain links TRBV6-1 with TRBJ1-1; perhaps TRBD1 as D (6 bases). The CDR3 is 13 residues long. CDR1 and CDR2 (germline): MNHNS, SASEGT. Trimming pared 5 bases from V and 4 bases from J, leaving 11 bases between.

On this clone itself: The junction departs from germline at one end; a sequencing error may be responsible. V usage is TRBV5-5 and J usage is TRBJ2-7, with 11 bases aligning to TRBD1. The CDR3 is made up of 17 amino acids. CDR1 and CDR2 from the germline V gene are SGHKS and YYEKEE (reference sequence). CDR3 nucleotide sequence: TGCGCCAGCAGCCAAGATACCTGGACAGGGGGCGAGTACGAGCAGTACTTC. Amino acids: CASSQDTWTGGEYEQYF.

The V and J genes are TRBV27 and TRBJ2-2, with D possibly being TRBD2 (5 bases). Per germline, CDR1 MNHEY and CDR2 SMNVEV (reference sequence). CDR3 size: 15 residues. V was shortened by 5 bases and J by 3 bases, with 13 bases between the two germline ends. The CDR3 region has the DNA TGTGCCAGCAGTCCTGGACTCGATTACACCGGGGAGCTGTTTTTT. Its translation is CASSPGLDYTGELFF.

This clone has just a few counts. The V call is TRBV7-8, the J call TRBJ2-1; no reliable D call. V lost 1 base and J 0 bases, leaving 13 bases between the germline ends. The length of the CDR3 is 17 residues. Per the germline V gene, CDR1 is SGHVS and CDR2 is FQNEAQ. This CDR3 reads CASSLGSLGFSYNEQFF. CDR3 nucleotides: TGTGCCAGCAGCTTAGGATCTCTGGGCTTCTCCTACAATGAGCAGTTCTTC.

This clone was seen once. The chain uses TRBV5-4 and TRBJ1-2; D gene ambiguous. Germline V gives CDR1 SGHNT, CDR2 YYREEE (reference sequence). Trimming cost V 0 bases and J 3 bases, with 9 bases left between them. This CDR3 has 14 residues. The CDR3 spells CASSLGLDHYGYTF. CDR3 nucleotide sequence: TGTGCCAGCAGCTTGGGACTTGACCACTATGGCTACACCTTC.